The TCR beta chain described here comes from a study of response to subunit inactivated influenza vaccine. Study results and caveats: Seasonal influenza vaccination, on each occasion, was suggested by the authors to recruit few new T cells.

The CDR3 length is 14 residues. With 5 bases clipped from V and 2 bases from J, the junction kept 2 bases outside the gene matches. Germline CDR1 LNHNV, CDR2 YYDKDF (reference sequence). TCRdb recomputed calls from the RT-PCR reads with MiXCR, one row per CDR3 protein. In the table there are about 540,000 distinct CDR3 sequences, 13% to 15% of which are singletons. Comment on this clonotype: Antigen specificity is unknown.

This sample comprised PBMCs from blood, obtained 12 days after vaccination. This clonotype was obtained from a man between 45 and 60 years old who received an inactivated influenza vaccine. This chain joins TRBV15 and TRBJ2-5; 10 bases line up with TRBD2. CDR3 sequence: CATSAGLAQETQYF. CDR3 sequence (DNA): TGTGCCACCAGCGCGGGACTAGCGCAAGAGACCCAGTACTTC.